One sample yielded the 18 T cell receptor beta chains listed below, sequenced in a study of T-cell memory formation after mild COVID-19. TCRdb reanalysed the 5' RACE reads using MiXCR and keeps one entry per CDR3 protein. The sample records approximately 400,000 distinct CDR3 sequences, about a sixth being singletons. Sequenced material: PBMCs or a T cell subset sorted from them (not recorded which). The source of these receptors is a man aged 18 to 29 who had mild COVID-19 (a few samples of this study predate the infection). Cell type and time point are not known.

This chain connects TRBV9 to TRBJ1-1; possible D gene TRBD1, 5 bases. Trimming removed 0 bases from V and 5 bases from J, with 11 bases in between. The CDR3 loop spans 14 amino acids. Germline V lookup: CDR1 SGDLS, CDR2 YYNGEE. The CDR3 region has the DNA TGTGCCAGCAGCGTAGAATGGGGGGGGACTGAAGCTTTCTTT. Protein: CASSVEWGGTEAFF.

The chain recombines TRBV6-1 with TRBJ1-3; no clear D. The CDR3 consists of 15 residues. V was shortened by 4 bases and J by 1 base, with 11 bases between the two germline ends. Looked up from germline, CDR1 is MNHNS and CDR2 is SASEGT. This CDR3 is CASSAGSPSGNTIYF. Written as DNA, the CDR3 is TGTGCCAGCAGTGCGGGATCTCCGTCTGGAAACACCATATATTTT.

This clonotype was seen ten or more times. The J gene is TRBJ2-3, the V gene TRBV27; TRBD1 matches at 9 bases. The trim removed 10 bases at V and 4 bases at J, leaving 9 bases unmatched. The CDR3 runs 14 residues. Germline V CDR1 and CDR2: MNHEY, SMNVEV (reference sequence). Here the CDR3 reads CATTPGQGSDTQYF. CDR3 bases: TGTGCCACCACGCCGGGACAGGGATCAGATACGCAGTATTTT.

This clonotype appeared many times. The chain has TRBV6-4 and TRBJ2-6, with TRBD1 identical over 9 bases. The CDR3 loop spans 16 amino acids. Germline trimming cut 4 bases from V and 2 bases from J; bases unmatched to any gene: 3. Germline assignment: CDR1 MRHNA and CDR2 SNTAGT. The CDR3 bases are TGTGCCAGCAGTGTGACAGGGGGAGCTGGGGCCAACGTCCTGACTTTC. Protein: CASSVTGGAGANVLTF.

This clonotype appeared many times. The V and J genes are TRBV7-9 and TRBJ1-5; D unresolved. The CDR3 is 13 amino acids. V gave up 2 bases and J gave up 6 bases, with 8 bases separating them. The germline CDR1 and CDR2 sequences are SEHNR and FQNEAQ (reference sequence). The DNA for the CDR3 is TGTGCCAGCAGCTTAAACAGCCTTCAGCCCCAGCATTTT. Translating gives CASSLNSLQPQHF.

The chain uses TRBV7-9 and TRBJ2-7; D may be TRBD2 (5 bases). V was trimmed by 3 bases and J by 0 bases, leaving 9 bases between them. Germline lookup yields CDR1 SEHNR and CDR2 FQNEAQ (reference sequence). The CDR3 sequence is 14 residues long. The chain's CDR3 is CASSLDWSSYEQYF. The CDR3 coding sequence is TGTGCCAGCAGCTTGGACTGGAGCTCCTACGAGCAGTACTTC.

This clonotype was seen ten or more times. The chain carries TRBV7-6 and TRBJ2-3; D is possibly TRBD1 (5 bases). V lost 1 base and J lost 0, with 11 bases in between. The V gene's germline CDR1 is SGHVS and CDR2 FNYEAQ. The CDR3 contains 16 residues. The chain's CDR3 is CASSLGRQSSTDTQYF. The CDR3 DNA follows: TGTGCCAGCAGCTTAGGTCGACAGTCTAGCACAGATACGCAGTATTTT.

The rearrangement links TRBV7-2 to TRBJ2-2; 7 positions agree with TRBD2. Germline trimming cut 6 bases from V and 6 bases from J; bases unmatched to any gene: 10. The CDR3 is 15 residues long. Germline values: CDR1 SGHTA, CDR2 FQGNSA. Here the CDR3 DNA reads TGTGCCAGCAGTAGACTAGCCGGGCCCCCCGGGGAGCTGTTTTTT. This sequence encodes CASSRLAGPPGELFF.

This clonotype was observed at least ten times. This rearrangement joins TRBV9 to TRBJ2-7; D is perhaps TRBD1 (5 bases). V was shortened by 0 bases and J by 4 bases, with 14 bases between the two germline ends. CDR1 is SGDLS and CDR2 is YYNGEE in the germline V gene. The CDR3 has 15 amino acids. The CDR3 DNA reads TGTGCCAGCAGCGTAGTGGCCAGGGCCCCTTACGAGCAGTACGTC. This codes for CASSVVARAPYEQYV.

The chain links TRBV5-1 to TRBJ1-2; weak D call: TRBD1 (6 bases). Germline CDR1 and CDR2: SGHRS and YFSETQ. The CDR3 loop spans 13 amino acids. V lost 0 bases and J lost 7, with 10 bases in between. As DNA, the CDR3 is TGCGCCAGCAGCTTGGAACAGGGTGGTGGCTACACCTTC. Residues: CASSLEQGGGYTF.

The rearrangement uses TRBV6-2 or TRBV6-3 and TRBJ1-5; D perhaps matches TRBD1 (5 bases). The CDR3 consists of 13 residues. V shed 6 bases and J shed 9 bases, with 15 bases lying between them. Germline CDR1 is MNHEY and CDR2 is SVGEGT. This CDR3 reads CASSDSSVSPQHF. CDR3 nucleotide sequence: TGTGCCAGCAGCGACAGCTCTGTTTCGCCCCAGCATTTT.

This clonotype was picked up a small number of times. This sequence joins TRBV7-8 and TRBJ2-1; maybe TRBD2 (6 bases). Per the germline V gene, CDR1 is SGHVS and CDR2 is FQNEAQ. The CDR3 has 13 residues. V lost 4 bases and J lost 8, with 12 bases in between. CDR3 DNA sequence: TGTGCCAGCAGCTCCGGGACTCGCGATGAGCAGTTCTTC. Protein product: CASSSGTRDEQFF.

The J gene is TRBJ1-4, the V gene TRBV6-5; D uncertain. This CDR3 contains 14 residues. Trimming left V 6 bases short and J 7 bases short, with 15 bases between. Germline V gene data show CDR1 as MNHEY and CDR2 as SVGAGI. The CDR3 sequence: CASRTHGYGEKLFF. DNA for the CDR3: TGTGCCAGCAGAACCCACGGATATGGTGAAAAACTGTTTTTT.

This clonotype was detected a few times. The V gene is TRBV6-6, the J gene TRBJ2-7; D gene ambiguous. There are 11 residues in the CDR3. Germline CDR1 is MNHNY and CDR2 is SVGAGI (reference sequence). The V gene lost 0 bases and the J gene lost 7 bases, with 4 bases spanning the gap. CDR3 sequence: CASSYSSEQYF. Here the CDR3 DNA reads TGTGCCAGCAGTTACTCGTCAGAGCAGTACTTC.

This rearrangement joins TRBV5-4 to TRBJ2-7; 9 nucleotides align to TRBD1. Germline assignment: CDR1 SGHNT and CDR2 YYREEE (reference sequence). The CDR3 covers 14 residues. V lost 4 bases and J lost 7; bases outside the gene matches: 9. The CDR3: CASSPDRGGREQYV. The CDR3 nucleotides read TGTGCCAGCAGCCCGGACAGGGGAGGGAGAGAGCAGTACGTC.

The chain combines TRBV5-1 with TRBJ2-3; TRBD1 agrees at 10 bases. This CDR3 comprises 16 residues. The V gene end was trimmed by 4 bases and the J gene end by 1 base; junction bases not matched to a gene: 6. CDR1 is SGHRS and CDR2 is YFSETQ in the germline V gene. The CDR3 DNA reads TGCGCCAGCAGCCGGGAGGGGACAGGGGGCACAGATACGCAGTATTTT. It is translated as CASSREGTGGTDTQYF.

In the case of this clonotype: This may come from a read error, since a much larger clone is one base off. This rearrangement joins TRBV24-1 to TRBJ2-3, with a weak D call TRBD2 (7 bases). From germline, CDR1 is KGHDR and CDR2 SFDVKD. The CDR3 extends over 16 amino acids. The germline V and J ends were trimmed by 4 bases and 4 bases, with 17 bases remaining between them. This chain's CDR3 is CATSEDQGRDPDTQYF. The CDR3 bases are TGTGCCACCAGTGAGGACCAGGGGAGGGACCCAGATACGCAGTATTTT.

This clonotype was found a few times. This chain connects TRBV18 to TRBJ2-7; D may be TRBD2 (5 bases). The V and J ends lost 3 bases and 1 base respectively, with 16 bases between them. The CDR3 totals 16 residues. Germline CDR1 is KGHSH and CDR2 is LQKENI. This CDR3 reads CASSPLPFTGSYEQYF. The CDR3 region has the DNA TGTGCCAGCTCACCGCTACCATTCACGGGGTCCTACGAGCAGTACTTC.